The clone carrying this TCR beta chain was counted between two and nine times. The antigen is not known. The entry originates in a study of vaccination and CD4 T cells after COVID-19. Sequencing of cultured CD4+ T cell DNA used the Oncomine TCR Beta short-read assay. TCRdb reprocessed the PCR reads with MiXCR, giving one entry per CDR3 protein. The sample holds more than 14,000 distinct CDR3 sequences; around 48% are singletons and the top ten take around 15%. Germline V gene lookup returns CDR1 SEHNR and CDR2 FQNEAQ (reference sequence). Trimming pared 5 bases from V and 7 bases from J, leaving 11 bases between. The CDR3 consists of 13 residues. Treatment here: approximately nine-day PBMC culture with coronavirus spike peptide pools or control peptides (ViraFEST assay).

The chain couples TRBV7-9 to TRBJ2-2; no reliable D call. The material sequenced was CD4+ T cells from blood, cultured in vitro. This clonotype was sampled from a human donor who had recovered from COVID-19. The CDR3 nucleotides are TGTGCCAGCAGCCTTCAGGTTGACGGGGAGCTGTTTTTT. This translates into CASSLQVDGELFF.